The 6 T cell receptor beta chains given below trace back to one sample, sequenced in a study of shared clonotypes between healthy human individuals. Using immunoSEQ multiplex PCR, the repertoire was profiled, and TCRdb retains in-frame clones only, with some absent. Of a few million clones in the sample, approximately 90% were seen once. Sequenced material: naive CD4+ T cells from PBMCs. Subset denoted: CD45RA+ positively selected. The receptors come from a man younger than 35 in good health. Some clones in this sample may be carry-over from other donors' samples.

The V call is TRBV13, the J call TRBJ2-1; D ambiguous. CDR1 PRHDT and CDR2 FYEKMQ come from the germline V gene (reference sequence). This CDR3 is 13 amino acids long. Trimming shortened V by 6 bases and J by 0 bases, and 6 bases separated the two germline ends. CDR3 coding DNA: TGTGCCAGCAGTAGGAGCTCCTACAATGAGCAGTTCTTC. This sequence encodes CASSRSSYNEQFF.

This chain links TRBV7-9 with TRBJ2-3, with TRBD1 as a possible D gene (5 bases). Germline-derived CDR1 and CDR2 are SEHNR and FQNEAQ (reference sequence). Trimming removed 6 bases from V and 2 bases from J, with 15 bases in between. The CDR3 runs to 15 residues. DNA of the CDR3: TGTGCCAGCAGGCATCAGGGTGACCCCACAGATACGCAGTATTTT. This encodes CASRHQGDPTDTQYF.

The CDR3 region is CASSSQGQIQPQHF. For the CDR3, the DNA is TGTGCCAGCAGCTCACAGGGACAAATTCAGCCCCAGCATTTT. The chain links TRBV5-6 to TRBJ1-5, with D perhaps TRBD1 (6 bases). CDR1 SGHDT and CDR2 YYEEEE come from the germline V gene. The CDR3 totals 14 residues. Trimming cost V 3 bases and J 6 bases, with 13 bases left between them.

On this clone itself: The same CDR3 arises from other DNA sequences in this sample as well. The chain is built from TRBV6-4 and TRBJ2-7; perhaps D is TRBD1 or TRBD2 (5 bases each). The CDR3 covers 14 residues. Germline lookup yields CDR1 MRHNA and CDR2 SNTAGT. With 6 bases removed from V and 0 bases from J, the gap between germline ends came to 12 bases. The DNA of the CDR3 is TGTGCCAGCAGCCGGGACCGGACCTCCTACGAGCAGTACTTC. Amino acids: CASSRDRTSYEQYF.

The rearrangement links TRBV19 to TRBJ1-2; D gene unclear. The CDR3 loop spans 15 amino acids. Germline CDR1 is LNHDA and CDR2 is SQIVND (reference sequence). The V and J ends lost 10 bases and 1 base respectively, with 19 bases between them. The CDR3 DNA is TGTGCCACTAAGGCCGCGCTCGGCCTTAACTATGGCTACACCTTC. This encodes CATKAALGLNYGYTF.

The chain is built from TRBV18 and TRBJ1-2; 7 positions match TRBD1. Trimming took 4 bases from V and 8 from J; bases not matched to a gene: 4. The CDR3 is made up of 12 amino acids. Looked up from germline, CDR1 is KGHSH and CDR2 is LQKENI. CDR3 residues: CASSQDRAGYTF. As DNA, the CDR3 is TGTGCCAGCTCACAAGACAGGGCGGGCTACACCTTC.